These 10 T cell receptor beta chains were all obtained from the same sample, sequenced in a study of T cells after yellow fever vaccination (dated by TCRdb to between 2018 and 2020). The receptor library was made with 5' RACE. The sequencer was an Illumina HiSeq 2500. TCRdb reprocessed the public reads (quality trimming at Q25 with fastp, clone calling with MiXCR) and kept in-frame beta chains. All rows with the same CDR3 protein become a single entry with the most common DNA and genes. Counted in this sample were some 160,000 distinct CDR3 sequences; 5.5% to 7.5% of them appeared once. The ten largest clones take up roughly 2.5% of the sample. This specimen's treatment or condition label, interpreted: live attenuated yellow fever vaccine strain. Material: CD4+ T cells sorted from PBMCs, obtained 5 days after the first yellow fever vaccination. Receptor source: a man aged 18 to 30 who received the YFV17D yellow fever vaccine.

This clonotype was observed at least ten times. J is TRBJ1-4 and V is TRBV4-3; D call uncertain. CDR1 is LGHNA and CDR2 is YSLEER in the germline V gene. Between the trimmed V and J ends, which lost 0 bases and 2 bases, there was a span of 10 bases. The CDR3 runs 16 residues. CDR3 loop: CASSQDARPTNEKLFF. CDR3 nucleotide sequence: TGCGCCAGCAGCCAAGATGCGAGACCCACTAATGAAAAACTGTTTTTT.

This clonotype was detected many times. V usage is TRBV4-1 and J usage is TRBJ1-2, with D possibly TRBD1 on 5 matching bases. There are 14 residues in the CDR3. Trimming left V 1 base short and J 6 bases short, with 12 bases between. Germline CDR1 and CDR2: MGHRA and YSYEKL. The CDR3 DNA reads TGCGCCAGCAGCCAAGTTGGGGGTGGAGATGGCTACACCTTC. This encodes CASSQVGGGDGYTF.

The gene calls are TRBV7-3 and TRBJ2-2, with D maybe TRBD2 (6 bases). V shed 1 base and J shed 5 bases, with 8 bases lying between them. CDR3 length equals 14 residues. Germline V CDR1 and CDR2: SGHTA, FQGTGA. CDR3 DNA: TGTGCCAGCAGCTTAATTCGGGGGACCGGGGAGCTGTTTTTT. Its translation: CASSLIRGTGELFF.

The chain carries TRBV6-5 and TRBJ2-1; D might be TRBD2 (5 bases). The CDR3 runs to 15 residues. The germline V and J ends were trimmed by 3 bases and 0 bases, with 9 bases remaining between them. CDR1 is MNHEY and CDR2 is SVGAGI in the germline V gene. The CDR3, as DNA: TGTGCCAGCAGTTATACTAGAGGCTCCTACAATGAGCAGTTCTTC. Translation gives CASSYTRGSYNEQFF.

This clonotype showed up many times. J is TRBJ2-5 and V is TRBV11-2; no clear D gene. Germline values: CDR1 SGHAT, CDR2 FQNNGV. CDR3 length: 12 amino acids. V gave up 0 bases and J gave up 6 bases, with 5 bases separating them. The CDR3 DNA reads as TGTGCCAGCAGCTTAGATCGGCAGACCCAGTACTTC. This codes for CASSLDRQTQYF.

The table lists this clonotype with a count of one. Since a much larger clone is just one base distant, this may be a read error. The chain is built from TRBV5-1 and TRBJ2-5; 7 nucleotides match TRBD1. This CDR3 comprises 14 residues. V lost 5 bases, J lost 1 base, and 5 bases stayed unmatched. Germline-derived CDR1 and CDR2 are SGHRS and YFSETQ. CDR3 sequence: CASRSGDSQETQYF. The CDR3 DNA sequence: TGCGCCAGCAGGTCTGGGGACAGCCAAGAGACCCAGTACTTC. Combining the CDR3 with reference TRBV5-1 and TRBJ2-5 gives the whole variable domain KAGVTQTPRYLIKTRGQQVTLSCSPISGHRSVSWYQQTPGQGLQFLFEYFSETQRNKGNFPGRFSGRQFSNSRSEMNVSTLELGDSALYLCASRSGDSQETQYFGPGTRLLVL.

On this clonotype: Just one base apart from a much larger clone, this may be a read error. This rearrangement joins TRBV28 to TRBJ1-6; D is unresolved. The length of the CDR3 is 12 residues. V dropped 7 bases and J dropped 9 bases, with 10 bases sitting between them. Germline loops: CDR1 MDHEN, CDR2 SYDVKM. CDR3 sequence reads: CASTAVGSPLHF. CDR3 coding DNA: TGTGCCAGCACGGCTGTGGGTTCACCCCTCCACTTT.

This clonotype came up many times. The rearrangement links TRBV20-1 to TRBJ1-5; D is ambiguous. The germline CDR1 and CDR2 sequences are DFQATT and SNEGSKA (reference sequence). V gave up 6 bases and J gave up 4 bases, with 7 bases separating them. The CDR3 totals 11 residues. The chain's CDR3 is CSAGKNQPQHF. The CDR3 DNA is TGCAGTGCGGGGAAAAATCAGCCCCAGCATTTT.

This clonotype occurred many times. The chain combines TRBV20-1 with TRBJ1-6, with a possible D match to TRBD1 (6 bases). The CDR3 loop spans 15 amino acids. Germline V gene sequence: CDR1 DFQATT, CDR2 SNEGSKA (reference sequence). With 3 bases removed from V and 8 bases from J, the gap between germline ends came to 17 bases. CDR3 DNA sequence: TGCAGTGCTAGCCCCCGGGGGCCAGGGGATTCACCCCTCCACTTT. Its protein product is CSASPRGPGDSPLHF.

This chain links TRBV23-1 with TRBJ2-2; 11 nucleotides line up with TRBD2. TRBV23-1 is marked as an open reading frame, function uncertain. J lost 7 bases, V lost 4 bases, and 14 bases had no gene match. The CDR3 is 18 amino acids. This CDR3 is CASSPPEVTSGDGGELFF. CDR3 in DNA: TGCGCCAGCAGTCCCCCCGAAGTGACTAGCGGGGACGGCGGGGAGCTGTTTTTT.